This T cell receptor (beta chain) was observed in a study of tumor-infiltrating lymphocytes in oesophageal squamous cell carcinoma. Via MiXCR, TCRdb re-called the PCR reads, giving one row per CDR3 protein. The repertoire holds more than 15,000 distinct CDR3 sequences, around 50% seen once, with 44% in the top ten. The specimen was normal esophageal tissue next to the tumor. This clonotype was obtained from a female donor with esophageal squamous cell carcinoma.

The CDR3 is CASSPNTSGRDTQYF. The CDR3 region has the DNA TGTGCCAGCAGCCCGAATACTAGCGGGAGGGATACGCAGTATTTT. The rearrangement uses TRBV7-2 and TRBJ2-3, with 12 bases that match TRBD2. The CDR3 is 15 residues long. Germline lookup yields CDR1 SGHTA and CDR2 FQGNSA. V lost 5 bases to trimming and J lost 6 bases; unmatched junction nucleotides: 6.